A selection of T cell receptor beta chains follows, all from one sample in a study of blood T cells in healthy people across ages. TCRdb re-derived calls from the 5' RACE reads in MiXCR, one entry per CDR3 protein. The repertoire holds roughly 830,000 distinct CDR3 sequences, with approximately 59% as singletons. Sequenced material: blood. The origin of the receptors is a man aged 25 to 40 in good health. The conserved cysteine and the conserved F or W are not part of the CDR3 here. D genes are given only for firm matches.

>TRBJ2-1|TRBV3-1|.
ASSQDMRGAYNEQF
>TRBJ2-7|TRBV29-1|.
SALGGPYEQY
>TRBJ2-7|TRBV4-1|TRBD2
ASSQPPSGGPHEQY
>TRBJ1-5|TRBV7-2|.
ASQQSNRPQH
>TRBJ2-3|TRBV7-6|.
ASSLEVTRGPRDTQY
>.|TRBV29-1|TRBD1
SVPSLTGGFNEQY
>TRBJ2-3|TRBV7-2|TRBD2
ASSSQRGRTDTQY
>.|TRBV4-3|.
ASSQALRAASYTYEQY
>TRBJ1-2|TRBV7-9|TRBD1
ASSDRQGVYYGYT
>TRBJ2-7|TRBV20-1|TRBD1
SASATGESYEQY
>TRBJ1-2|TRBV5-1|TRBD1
ASSITGDRGYGYT
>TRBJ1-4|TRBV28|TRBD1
ASSPPSGGSEKLF
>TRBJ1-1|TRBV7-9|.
ASSYTEAF
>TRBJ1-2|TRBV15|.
ATSRDTGGYT
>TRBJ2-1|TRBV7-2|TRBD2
ASSLGWTGGYNEQF
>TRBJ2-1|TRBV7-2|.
ASSFGRGAPGNEQF
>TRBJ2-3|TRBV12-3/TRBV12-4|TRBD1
ASSSHRDRGRASTDTQY
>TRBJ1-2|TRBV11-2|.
ASSLGADSNYGYT
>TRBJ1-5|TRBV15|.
ATSKGMTVPGTQH
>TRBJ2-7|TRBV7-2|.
ASSRALSGSSYEQY
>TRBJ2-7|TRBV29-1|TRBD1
SVEDTGRQGRREQY
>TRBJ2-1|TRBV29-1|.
SASVGGSSYNEQF
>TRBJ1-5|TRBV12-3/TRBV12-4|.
ASSPTPGPNQPQH
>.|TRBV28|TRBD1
ASSLEGARETQF
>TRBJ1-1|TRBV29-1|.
SAGFRSTEAF
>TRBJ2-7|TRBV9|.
ASSSSGTSPYEQY
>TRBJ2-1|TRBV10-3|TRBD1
AIWFGAGGEQF
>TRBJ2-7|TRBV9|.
ASSPAGTGLRGQY
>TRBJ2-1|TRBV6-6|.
AIADGYNEQF
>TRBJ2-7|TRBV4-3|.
ASSQEYSTYEQY
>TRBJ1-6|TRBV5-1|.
ASTEGASGTSPLH
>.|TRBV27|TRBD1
ANSTGDRDRYEQY
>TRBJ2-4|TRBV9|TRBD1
ASSTGQEQY
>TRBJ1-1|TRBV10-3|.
AISEQPGQNTEAF
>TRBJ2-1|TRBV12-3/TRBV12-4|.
ASSLLGGLNEQF
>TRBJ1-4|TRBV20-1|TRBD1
SARTGGLTREKLF
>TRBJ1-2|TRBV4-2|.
ASSQVGRSYGYT
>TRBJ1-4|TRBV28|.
ASSQLDLSLLF
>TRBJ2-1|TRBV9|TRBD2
ASSVGGLAYNEQF
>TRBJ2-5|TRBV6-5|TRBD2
ASSYSLAGYETQY
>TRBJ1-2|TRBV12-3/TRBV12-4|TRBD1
ASRQGQPAYGYT
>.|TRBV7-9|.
ASSLASGPLYEQY
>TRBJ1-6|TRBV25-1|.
ASSEFGNSPLH
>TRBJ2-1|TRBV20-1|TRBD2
SARISGFSGGANEQF
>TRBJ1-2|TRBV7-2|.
ASSLDGLANYGYT
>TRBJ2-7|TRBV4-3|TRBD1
ASSRTGTGFGEQY
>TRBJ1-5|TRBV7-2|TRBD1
ASSLVRGKDQPQH
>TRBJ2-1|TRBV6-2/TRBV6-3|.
ASSHRRGEQF
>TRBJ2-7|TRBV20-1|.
SARDQAVTSSYEQY
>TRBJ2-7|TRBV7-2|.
ASSLASQQY
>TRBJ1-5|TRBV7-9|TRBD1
ASRTDRPNQPQH
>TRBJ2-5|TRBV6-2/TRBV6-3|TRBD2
ASSRQAGAFQETQY
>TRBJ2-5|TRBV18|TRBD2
ASSPPVSGGVQETQY
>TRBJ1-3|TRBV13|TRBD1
ASSSHGTERNTIY
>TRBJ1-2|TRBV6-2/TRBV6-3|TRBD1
ASTPRGYGYT
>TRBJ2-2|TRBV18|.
ASTSRASSSGELF
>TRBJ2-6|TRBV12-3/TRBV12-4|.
ASSFRPNGANVLT
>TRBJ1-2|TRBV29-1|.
SVEDPQLANYGYT
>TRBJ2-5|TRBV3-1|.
ASSKDGPGGREYQETQY